This TCR beta chain appears in the sequencing data of a study of T cells in localized non-small cell lung cancer. Findings of the study overall: There were a median roughly 59 of the top 100 tumor clones appearing in adjacent lung.

Some clones are missing from TCRdb's copy, which holds only in-frame ones; the method was immunoSEQ multiplex PCR. Of 1,000 to 1,500 clones listed, over 20% are singletons. The CDR3 covers 12 residues. Germline CDR1 GTSNPN, CDR2 SVGIG (reference sequence). Between the trimmed V and J ends, which lost 0 bases and 6 bases, there was a span of 8 bases. As regards this clone: What it binds is not known.

Material: normal lung tissue next to the tumor, obtained before any cancer treatment. V gene TRBV30 combines with J gene TRBJ1-2; D is undetermined. The source of this sequence is a male donor aged 60 or over with stage III lung adenocarcinoma. CDR3 in amino acids: CAWSVQRNGYTF. CDR3 bases: TGTGCCTGGAGTGTACAGAGAAATGGCTACACCTTC.